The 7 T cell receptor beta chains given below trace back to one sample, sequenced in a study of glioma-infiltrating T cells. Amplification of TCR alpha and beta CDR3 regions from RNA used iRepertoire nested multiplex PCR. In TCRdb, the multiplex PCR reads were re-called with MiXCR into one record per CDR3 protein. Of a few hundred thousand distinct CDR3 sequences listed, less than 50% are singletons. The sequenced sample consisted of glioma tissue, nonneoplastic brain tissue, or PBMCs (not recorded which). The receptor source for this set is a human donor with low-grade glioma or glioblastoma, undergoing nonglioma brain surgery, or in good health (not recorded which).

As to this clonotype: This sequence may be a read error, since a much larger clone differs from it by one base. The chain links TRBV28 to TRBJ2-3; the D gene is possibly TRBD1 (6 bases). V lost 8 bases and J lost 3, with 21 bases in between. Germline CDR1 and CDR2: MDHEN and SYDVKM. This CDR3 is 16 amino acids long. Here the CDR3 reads CASGRTGLGRTDTQYF. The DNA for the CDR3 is TGTGCCAGCGGACGTACAGGGTTGGGCCGAACAGATACGCAGTATTTT.

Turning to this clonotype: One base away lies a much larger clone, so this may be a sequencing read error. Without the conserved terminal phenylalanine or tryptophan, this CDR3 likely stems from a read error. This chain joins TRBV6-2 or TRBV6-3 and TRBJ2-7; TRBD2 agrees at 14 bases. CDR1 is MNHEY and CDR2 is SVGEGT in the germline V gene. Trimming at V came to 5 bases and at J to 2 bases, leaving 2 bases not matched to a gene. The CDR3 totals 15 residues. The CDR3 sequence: CASSRTSGRPYEQYL. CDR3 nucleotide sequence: TGTGCCAGCAGTAGGACTAGCGGGAGGCCCTACGAGCAGTACCTC.

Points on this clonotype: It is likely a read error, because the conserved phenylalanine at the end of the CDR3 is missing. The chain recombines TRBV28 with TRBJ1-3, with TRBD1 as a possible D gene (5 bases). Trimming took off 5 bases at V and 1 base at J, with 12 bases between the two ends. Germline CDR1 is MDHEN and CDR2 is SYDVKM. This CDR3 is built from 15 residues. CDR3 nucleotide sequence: TGTGCCAGCAGTAACCGTCCAGGGTCTGGAAACACCATATATCTT. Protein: CASSNRPGSGNTIYL.

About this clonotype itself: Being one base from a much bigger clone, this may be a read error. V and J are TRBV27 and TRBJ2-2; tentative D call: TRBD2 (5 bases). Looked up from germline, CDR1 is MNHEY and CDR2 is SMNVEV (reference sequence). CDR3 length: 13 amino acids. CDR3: CASSLFSPGELLF. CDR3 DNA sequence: TGTGCCAGCAGTTTATTTTCCCCCGGGGAGCTGCTTTTT.

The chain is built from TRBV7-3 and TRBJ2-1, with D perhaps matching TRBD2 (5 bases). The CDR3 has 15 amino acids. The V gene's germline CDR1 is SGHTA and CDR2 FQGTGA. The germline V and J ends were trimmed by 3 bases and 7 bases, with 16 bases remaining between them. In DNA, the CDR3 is TGTGCCAGCAGCTTGGACTCCACCTTATGGAATGAGCAGTTCTTC. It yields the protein CASSLDSTLWNEQFF.

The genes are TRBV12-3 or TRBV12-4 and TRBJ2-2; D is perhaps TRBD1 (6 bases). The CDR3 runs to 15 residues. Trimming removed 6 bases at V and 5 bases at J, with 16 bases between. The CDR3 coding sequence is TGTGCCAGCAGCCACCTGGACAGAGGGACCGGGGAGCTGTTTTTT. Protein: CASSHLDRGTGELFF.

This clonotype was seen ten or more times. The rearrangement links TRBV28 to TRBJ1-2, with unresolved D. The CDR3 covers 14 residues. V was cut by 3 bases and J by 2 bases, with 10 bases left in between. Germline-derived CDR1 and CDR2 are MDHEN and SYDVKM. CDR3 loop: CASSLSSGNYGYTF. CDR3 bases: TGTGCCAGCAGTTTGTCTAGCGGGAACTATGGCTACACCTTC.